The next 30 T cell receptor beta chains were all read from a single sample in a study of blood T cell repertoires in COVID-19. Assay used: immunoSEQ multiplex PCR; TCRdb lists only in-frame clones, some missing. The table has approximately 65,000 clones, 65% to 85% seen once. Source material: peripheral blood. The origin of the receptors is an elderly woman with active or convalescent COVID-19.

This chain links TRBV5-1 with TRBJ2-3, with 11 bases matching TRBD2. Germline V gene sequence: CDR1 SGHRS, CDR2 YFSETQ. The CDR3 contains 15 residues. Trimming took 3 bases from V and 5 from J; bases not matched to a gene: 5. In DNA, the CDR3 is TGCGCCAGCAGCTATCTAGCGGGGGGAGGAGATACGCAGTATTTT. It translates to CASSYLAGGGDTQYF. Variable domain in full (rest from reference TRBV5-1 and TRBJ2-3): KAGVTQTPRYLIKTRGQQVTLSCSPISGHRSVSWYQQTPGQGLQFLFEYFSETQRNKGNFPGRFSGRQFSNSRSEMNVSTLELGDSALYLCASSYLAGGGDTQYFGPGTRLTVL.

This chain connects TRBV9 to TRBJ1-5, with D possibly TRBD1 on 5 matching bases. CDR1 is SGDLS, CDR2 YYNGEE, per germline. The CDR3 has 16 residues. V shed 0 bases and J shed 0 bases, with 10 bases lying between them. DNA of the CDR3: TGTGCCAGCAGCGTAGGAGGAGGGGATAGCAATCAGCCCCAGCATTTT. This translates into CASSVGGGDSNQPQHF.

This chain links TRBV2 with TRBJ2-5; TRBD1 aligns across 8 bases. Germline trimming cut 6 bases from V and 5 bases from J; bases unmatched to any gene: 8. Germline CDR1 and CDR2: SNHLY and FYNNEI. This CDR3 has 14 amino acids. This CDR3 is CASRWTGRRETQYF. The CDR3 DNA sequence: TGTGCCAGCAGGTGGACAGGGAGAAGGGAGACCCAGTACTTC.

This rearrangement joins TRBV30 to TRBJ1-2; no firm D call. The CDR3 is made up of 13 amino acids. From germline, CDR1 is GTSNPN and CDR2 SVGIG (reference sequence). The V gene lost 2 bases and the J gene lost 2 bases, with 9 bases spanning the gap. The CDR3 reads CAWSPSGNYGYTF. DNA of the CDR3: TGTGCCTGGAGTCCCTCGGGGAACTATGGCTACACCTTC. Filled out from reference TRBV30 and TRBJ1-2, the complete variable domain reads SQTIHQWPATLVQPVGSPLSLECTVEGTSNPNLYWYRQAAGRGLQLLFYSVGIGQISSEVPQNLSASRPQDRQFILSSKKLLLSDSGFYLCAWSPSGNYGYTFGSGTRLTVV.

This chain connects TRBV3-1 (or the pseudogene TRBV3-2) to TRBJ1-3, with 7 bases identical to TRBD1. CDR1 LGHDT and CDR2 YNNKEL come from the germline V gene (reference sequence). The V and J ends lost 4 bases and 2 bases, in that order; junction bases with no gene match: 14. This CDR3 is 18 amino acids long. Written as DNA, the CDR3 is TGTGCCAGCAGCCCCCTCGGGGGACAGCTGAGTACTGGAAACACCATATATTTT. The encoded protein is CASSPLGGQLSTGNTIYF.

This chain connects TRBV5-1 to TRBJ1-2; 7 bases agree with TRBD1. J lost 4 bases, V lost 4 bases, and 4 bases had no gene match. Germline V gives CDR1 SGHRS, CDR2 YFSETQ. This CDR3 is 13 amino acids long. In nucleotides, the CDR3 is TGCGCCAGCAGCGGGGGACAGACCTATGGCTACACCTTC. It specifies CASSGGQTYGYTF.

This clone was found a few times. J is TRBJ1-6 and V is TRBV6-6, with D perhaps TRBD1 (5 bases). The CDR3 is 16 amino acids. V lost 7 bases, J lost 0 bases, and 13 bases lay in between. Germline V CDR1 and CDR2: MNHNY, SVGAGI (reference sequence). The CDR3 DNA follows: TGTGCCAGCATCCCGTCCAGGGTCTCCTATAATTCACCCCTCCACTTT. It is translated as CASIPSRVSYNSPLHF.

This chain joins TRBV10-3 and TRBJ1-1; 8 bases are a match to TRBD1. CDR3 length equals 13 residues. Germline assignment: CDR1 ENHRY and CDR2 SYGVKD. With 11 bases clipped from V and 0 bases from J, the junction kept 5 bases outside the gene matches. The CDR3 coding sequence is TGTGCCGTCCGGACAGGGATGAACACTGAAGCTTTCTTT. It specifies CAVRTGMNTEAFF.

This chain links TRBV4-2 with TRBJ1-4; D remains ambiguous. The V gene lost 1 base and the J gene lost 4 bases, with 4 bases spanning the gap. This CDR3 region has 13 residues. Germline V gene lookup returns CDR1 LGHNA and CDR2 YNFKEQ. The CDR3 DNA follows: TGTGCCAGCAGCCAAGGGCTTAATGAAAAACTGTTTTTT. Translation gives CASSQGLNEKLFF.

The V call is TRBV3-1 (or the pseudogene TRBV3-2), the J call TRBJ2-3; the match to TRBD2 covers 8 bases. Germline CDR1 reads LGHDT; CDR2 reads YNNKEL (reference sequence). V dropped 9 bases and J dropped 1; count of bases not matched to a gene: 6. The CDR3 totals 14 residues. Here the CDR3 DNA reads TGTGCCAGTGTTGATAGCGGGGGCACAGATACGCAGTATTTT. Encoded protein: CASVDSGGTDTQYF.

The chain links TRBV5-1 to TRBJ2-3; possibly TRBD2 for D (6 bases). V shed 2 bases and J shed 7 bases, with 20 bases lying between them. CDR1 is SGHRS and CDR2 is YFSETQ in the germline V gene. The CDR3 contains 16 residues. The CDR3 region is CASSLRRDFQTHTQYF. The CDR3 DNA sequence: TGCGCCAGCAGCTTACGCCGGGACTTCCAAACCCATACGCAGTATTTT.

By frequency in the sample, this clone is large. V is TRBV6-2 or TRBV6-3 and J is TRBJ2-1, with TRBD2 matching over 11 bases. CDR1 is MNHEY and CDR2 is SVGEGT in the germline V gene. V shed 5 bases and J 7 bases; nucleotides not matched to a gene: 7. The CDR3 contains 15 residues. CDR3 DNA sequence: TGTGCCAGCAGTCCGACTAGCGGGGCCGTAAATGAGCAGTTCTTC. It encodes CASSPTSGAVNEQFF.

CDR3 amino acids: CGSRVAGNTIYF. The CDR3 DNA sequence: TGTGGTTCCAGGGTGGCTGGAAACACCATATATTTT. V usage is TRBV28 and J usage is TRBJ1-3; D possibly corresponds to TRBD1 (5 bases). CDR1 is MDHEN and CDR2 is SYDVKM in the germline V gene. The CDR3 is made up of 12 amino acids. Drawing the rest from reference TRBV28 and TRBJ1-3, the complete variable domain is DVKVTQSSRYLVKRTGEKVFLECVQDMDHENMFWYRQDPGLGLRLIYFSYDVKMKEKGDIPEGYSVSREKKERFSLILESASTNQTSMYLCGSRVAGNTIYFGEGSWLTVV.

V usage is TRBV18 and J usage is TRBJ1-4, with TRBD1 identical over 7 bases. There are 17 residues in the CDR3. Per the germline V gene, CDR1 is KGHSH and CDR2 is LQKENI. Losses at the gene ends were 1 base for V and 7 bases for J; bases not matched to a gene: 12. CDR3 sequence reads: CASSPRGQSNAGEKLFF. The CDR3 nucleotides read TGTGCCAGCTCACCACGGGGACAGTCTAATGCAGGTGAAAAACTGTTTTTT. The variable domain in full, with the rest retrieved from reference TRBV18 and TRBJ1-4, is NAGVMQNPRHLVRRRGQEARLRCSPMKGHSHVYWYRQLPEEGLKFMVYLQKENIIDESGMPKERFSAEFPKEGPSILRIQQVVRGDSAAYFCASSPRGQSNAGEKLFFGSGTQLSVL.

The chain carries TRBV3-1 (or the pseudogene TRBV3-2) and TRBJ2-1, with 8 positions matching TRBD1. The germline V gene has CDR1 LGHDT and CDR2 YNNKEL (reference sequence). The CDR3 consists of 15 residues. The V and J ends lost 7 bases and 1 base, in that order; junction bases with no gene match: 6. CDR3 sequence reads: CASMNRDRSYNEQFF. CDR3 nucleotides: TGTGCCAGCATGAACCGGGACAGGTCCTACAATGAGCAGTTCTTC.

The chain recombines TRBV6-5 with TRBJ2-7; maybe TRBD1 (6 bases). With 8 bases removed from V and 6 bases from J, the gap between germline ends came to 14 bases. The CDR3 consists of 12 residues. Germline CDR1 MNHEY, CDR2 SVGAGI. This chain's CDR3 is CASSQGPFEQYF. The CDR3 DNA follows: TGTGCCAGCTCCCAGGGGCCCTTCGAGCAGTACTTC.

The genes are TRBV5-5 and TRBJ2-3; D is possibly TRBD1 (6 bases). The ends were cut back, 5 bases at V and 2 bases at J, with 15 bases in the middle. Germline values: CDR1 SGHKS, CDR2 YYEKEE (reference sequence). This CDR3 is 15 amino acids long. CDR3 sequence reads: CASSRIQGNTDTQYF. The CDR3, as DNA: TGTGCCAGCAGTCGAATTCAGGGGAACACAGATACGCAGTATTTT.

The rearrangement links TRBV5-1 to TRBJ1-6, with a weak D call TRBD1 (6 bases). V shed 0 bases and J shed 6 bases, with 13 bases lying between them. The CDR3 totals 16 residues. Germline lookup yields CDR1 SGHRS and CDR2 YFSETQ. CDR3 sequence (DNA): TGCGCCAGCAGCTTGGTGGGGGCGCTAAGTAATTCACCCCTCCACTTT. Protein: CASSLVGALSNSPLHF.

V usage is TRBV6-2 or TRBV6-3 and J usage is TRBJ2-3; TRBD2 aligns across 11 bases. V lost 2 bases, J lost 5 bases, and 9 bases stayed unmatched. Germline V gene lookup returns CDR1 MNHEY and CDR2 SVGEGT. The CDR3 has 17 residues. Written as DNA, the CDR3 is TGTGCCAGCAGTTACCGCCCTAGCGGGGGGCGTAAAGATACGCAGTATTTT. This encodes CASSYRPSGGRKDTQYF.

This clone is a singleton in its sample. CDR3 nucleotide sequence: TGTGCCAGCAGCTTAGTCGGTCTCCGGGACAGGCGGGGGACTGAAGCTTTCTTT. This gives the protein CASSLVGLRDRRGTEAFF. J is TRBJ1-1 and V is TRBV7-6; 8 nucleotides match TRBD1. J was trimmed by 5 bases and V by 1 base; bases with no gene match: 15. CDR1 SGHVS and CDR2 FNYEAQ come from the germline V gene. There are 18 residues in the CDR3.

The chain employs TRBV19 and TRBJ1-5; D uncertain. In germline, CDR1 is LNHDA, CDR2 SQIVND (reference sequence). The CDR3 covers 12 residues. The V and J ends lost 3 bases and 6 bases respectively, with 6 bases between them. The DNA of the CDR3 is TGTGCCAGTAGTATGATGGCTCAGCCCCAGCATTTT. It encodes CASSMMAQPQHF.

The J gene is TRBJ2-1, the V gene TRBV18; 10 nucleotides match TRBD1. Germline V gene lookup returns CDR1 KGHSH and CDR2 LQKENI. The V segment lost 3 bases and the J segment 2 bases; nucleotides outside the gene matches: 10. The CDR3 is 18 residues long. The chain's CDR3 is CASSPRGPGTGAYNEQFF. The CDR3, as DNA: TGTGCCAGCTCACCGCGGGGACCCGGGACAGGGGCCTACAATGAGCAGTTCTTC.

J is TRBJ1-1 and V is TRBV7-9; maybe TRBD1 (6 bases). The V end lost 5 bases, the J end lost 1 base, and 8 bases lay between the germline ends. The CDR3 consists of 13 residues. Germline V gene data show CDR1 as SEHNR and CDR2 as FQNEAQ (reference sequence). The CDR3 is CASSIQGNTEAFF. Written as DNA, the CDR3 is TGTGCCAGCAGCATACAGGGGAACACTGAAGCTTTCTTT.

V usage is TRBV5-4 and J usage is TRBJ2-3, with TRBD2 matching over 12 bases. The CDR3 consists of 16 residues. Per the germline V gene, CDR1 is SGHNT and CDR2 is YYREEE (reference sequence). The ends lost 4 bases at V and 6 bases at J; junction bases unmatched: 9. CDR3 in amino acids: CASSKGGLAGGDTQYF. The CDR3 coding sequence is TGTGCCAGCAGCAAGGGAGGGCTAGCGGGGGGGGATACGCAGTATTTT.

The chain is built from TRBV29-1 and TRBJ2-3, with 7 bases lining up with TRBD2. The V segment lost 2 bases and the J segment 3 bases; nucleotides outside the gene matches: 5. The CDR3 is 14 residues long. Germline CDR1 SQVTM, CDR2 ANQGSEA. The CDR3 DNA reads TGCAGCGTTGAATCTATACTAGCGACAGATACGCAGTATTTT. Residues: CSVESILATDTQYF.

The chain is built from TRBV7-9 and TRBJ1-4; D gene unclear. Trimming stripped 3 bases from V and 0 bases from J, with 8 bases between. The CDR3 has 15 amino acids. CDR1 is SEHNR, CDR2 FQNEAQ, per germline (reference sequence). Here the CDR3 reads CASSFPSTTNEKLFF. CDR3 nucleotide sequence: TGTGCCAGCAGCTTCCCCAGTACAACTAATGAAAAACTGTTTTTT. Together with reference TRBV7-9 and TRBJ1-4, the CDR3 gives the full variable domain: DTGVSQNPRHKITKRGQNVTFRCDPISEHNRLYWYRQTLGQGPEFLTYFQNEAQLEKSRLLSDRFSAERPKGSFSTLEIQRTEQGDSAMYLCASSFPSTTNEKLFFGSGTQLSVL.

The V call is TRBV28, the J call TRBJ1-2; D perhaps matches TRBD1 (6 bases). Trimming left V 4 bases short and J 6 bases short, with 12 bases between. The CDR3 runs 13 residues. Germline-derived CDR1 and CDR2 are MDHEN and SYDVKM. The CDR3 sequence: CASSYRDKDGYTF. In DNA form, the CDR3 reads TGTGCCAGCAGTTACCGGGACAAGGATGGCTACACCTTC.

The chain carries TRBV11-2 and TRBJ1-4, with TRBD1 identical over 7 bases. V lost 5 bases to trimming and J lost 6 bases; unmatched junction nucleotides: 9. There are 15 residues in the CDR3. Germline-derived CDR1 and CDR2 are SGHAT and FQNNGV. Written as DNA, the CDR3 is TGTGCCAGCAGCATCAACAGGGGAGGTGATGAAAAACTGTTTTTT. This translates into CASSINRGGDEKLFF.

In this sample, this clone turned up a few times. V is TRBV19 and J is TRBJ2-2; possibly TRBD1 for D (6 bases). V was clipped by 4 bases and J by 5 bases, with 11 bases between them. Germline assignment: CDR1 LNHDA and CDR2 SQIVND (reference sequence). The CDR3 contains 14 residues. CDR3 in amino acids: CASSTPGETGELFF. The CDR3 DNA reads TGTGCCAGTAGTACTCCAGGGGAAACCGGGGAGCTGTTTTTT.

The V call is TRBV30, the J call TRBJ2-7; 10 nucleotides line up with TRBD2. CDR1 is GTSNPN, CDR2 SVGIG, per germline (reference sequence). CDR3 length: 13 amino acids. After removal of 5 bases from V and 1 base from J, the junction contained 2 bases not matched to a gene. CDR3 amino acids: CAWWTSGSYEQYF. CDR3 in DNA: TGTGCCTGGTGGACTAGCGGATCCTACGAGCAGTACTTC.